One sample yielded the 11 T cell receptor beta chains listed below, sequenced in a study of T cell repertoires in cytomegalovirus infection. These receptors have no identified antigens. Using its own MiXCR run on the reads, TCRdb lists one record per CDR3 protein. This table has some 800,000 distinct CDR3 sequences, 25% to 35% appearing once. The sample consisted of cultured CD8+ T cells from PBMCs, taken from culture after CMV antigen stimulation. These receptors were obtained from a human donor in good health (CMV status not recorded). Some clones in this sample may be carry-over from other donors' samples.

This clonotype was counted a few times. The chain carries TRBV5-1 and TRBJ1-4; 7 nucleotides match TRBD1. The CDR3 is made up of 15 amino acids. CDR1 SGHRS and CDR2 YFSETQ come from the germline V gene. V was clipped by 4 bases and J by 2 bases; unmatched bases: 5. The CDR3 loop is CASSPNRGTNEKLFF. CDR3 nucleotides: TGCGCCAGCAGCCCGAACAGGGGTACTAATGAAAAACTGTTTTTT.

The table lists this clonotype with a few counts. The chain recombines TRBV10-3 with TRBJ2-7; D is unclear. This CDR3 contains 15 residues. Trimming took off 0 bases at V and 2 bases at J, with 11 bases between the two ends. In germline, CDR1 is ENHRY, CDR2 SYGVKD. This CDR3 reads CAISESRVGTYEQYF. As DNA, the CDR3 is TGTGCCATCAGTGAGTCAAGGGTTGGTACCTACGAGCAGTACTTC.

The chain joins TRBV27 to TRBJ2-7; no clear D gene. The CDR3 has 12 residues. CDR1 and CDR2 from the germline V gene are MNHEY and SMNVEV (reference sequence). The CDR3 nucleotides are TGCGACCGGTGTCGGTGCTCCTACGAGCAGTACGTC. Residues: CDRCRCSYEQYV.

This clonotype was seen many times. The rearrangement joins TRBV11-1 to TRBJ2-1, with TRBD1 matching 7 bases. J was trimmed by 2 bases and V by 3 bases; bases with no gene match: 4. CDR1 and CDR2 (germline): SGHAT, FQDESV (reference sequence). This CDR3 is built from 15 residues. This CDR3 reads CASSLGTATYNEQFF. For the CDR3, the DNA is TGTGCCAGCAGCTTGGGGACAGCTACCTACAATGAGCAGTTCTTC. The whole variable domain, remainder taken from reference TRBV11-1 and TRBJ2-1, is EAEVAQSPRYKITEKSQAVAFWCDPISGHATLYWYRQILGQGPELLVQFQDESVVDDSQLPKDRFSAERLKGVDSTLKIQPAELGDSAMYLCASSLGTATYNEQFFGPGTRLTVL.

The chain joins TRBV27 to TRBJ2-7, with TRBD1 as a possible D gene (5 bases). The V gene lost 3 bases and the J gene lost 1 base, with 13 bases spanning the gap. CDR3 length: 15 amino acids. The germline CDR1 and CDR2 sequences are MNHEY and SMNVEV (reference sequence). CDR3 coding DNA: TGTGCCAGCAGTTTTAGGGGTGCAGCGTCCTACGAGCAGTACTTC. Translating gives CASSFRGAASYEQYF.

This clonotype was detected many times. J is TRBJ2-2 and V is TRBV7-6; 14 bases are shared with TRBD2. The germline V gene has CDR1 SGHVS and CDR2 FNYEAQ. J gave up 3 bases and V 5 bases, and 11 bases lay outside the gene matches. The CDR3 is made up of 19 amino acids. The CDR3 sequence: CASSHKLTSGGDDTGELFF. The CDR3 nucleotides are TGTGCCAGCAGCCATAAATTGACTAGCGGGGGGGACGACACCGGGGAGCTGTTTTTT.

V is TRBV5-4 and J is TRBJ1-3; D is unresolved. CDR1 is SGHNT and CDR2 is YYREEE in the germline V gene (reference sequence). The V and J ends lost 4 bases and 2 bases respectively, with 10 bases between them. The CDR3 spans 14 residues. CDR3 protein: CASSPSIAGNTIYF. In DNA, the CDR3 is TGTGCCAGCAGCCCGAGTATCGCTGGAAACACCATATATTTT. Filled out from reference TRBV5-4 and TRBJ1-3, the complete variable domain reads ETGVTQSPTHLIKTRGQQVTLRCSSQSGHNTVSWYQQALGQGPQFIFQYYREEENGRGNFPPRFSGLQFPNYSSELNVNALELDDSALYLCASSPSIAGNTIYFGEGSWLTVV.

The J gene is TRBJ1-5, the V gene TRBV10-3; D is undetermined. The CDR3 consists of 15 residues. The germline CDR1 and CDR2 sequences are ENHRY and SYGVKD. Trimming took 3 bases from V and 2 from J, leaving 11 bases between them. This CDR3 reads CAISDVWEGNQPQHF. CDR3 nucleotide sequence: TGTGCCATCAGTGATGTGTGGGAGGGCAATCAGCCCCAGCATTTT.

This clonotype was detected only a few times. The chain is built from TRBV29-1 and TRBJ2-7, with TRBD1 matching over 10 bases. CDR1 and CDR2 (germline): SQVTM, ANQGSEA. CDR3 size: 15 residues. With V trimmed by 3 bases and J by 2 bases, 7 bases remained unmatched. Here the CDR3 reads CSVEGQGTLTYEQYF. As DNA, the CDR3 is TGCAGCGTTGAGGGACAGGGGACCCTAACCTACGAGCAGTACTTC.

The V call is TRBV28, the J call TRBJ2-5; D is possibly TRBD1 (6 bases). V shed 6 bases and J shed 5 bases, with 10 bases lying between them. CDR1 MDHEN and CDR2 SYDVKM come from the germline V gene. The CDR3 length is 12 residues. The DNA for the CDR3 is TGTGCCAGCAGACAGGACAGCGAGACCCAGTACTTC. As protein: CASRQDSETQYF.

This clonotype was found a few times. The chain has TRBV7-3 and TRBJ2-1; 15 bases are a match to TRBD2. J was trimmed by 3 bases and V by 1 base; bases with no gene match: 7. Germline assignment: CDR1 SGHTA and CDR2 FQGTGA. The CDR3 runs 19 residues. The CDR3 DNA sequence: TGTGCCAGCAGCTTAAAGCCGATGGGACTAGCGGGGGGCTACAATGAGCAGTTCTTC. Translated, it gives CASSLKPMGLAGGYNEQFF.